Presented here are 15 T cell receptor beta chains from one specimen sequenced in a study of T cell responses to AZD1222 COVID-19 vaccine. Here immunoSEQ multiplex PCR was the method, and the copy in TCRdb shows in-frame clones only, minus some. The sample yields about 17,000 clones, about three quarters seen once. Sequenced here: peripheral blood, sampled 28 days after the second AZD1222 dose. These receptors originate from an adult who received the AZD1222 COVID-19 vaccine.

This chain connects TRBV6-6 to TRBJ1-2; no clear D. This CDR3 is built from 13 residues. The germline V gene has CDR1 MNHNY and CDR2 SVGAGI (reference sequence). The V end lost 2 bases, the J end lost 4 bases, and 8 bases lay between the germline ends. The CDR3 sequence is CASSYGGIYGYTF. CDR3 DNA: TGTGCCAGCAGTTACGGAGGGATCTATGGCTACACCTTC.

This chain joins TRBV12-3 or TRBV12-4 and TRBJ1-1, with no clear D. The CDR3 extends over 12 amino acids. The V and J ends lost 6 bases and 4 bases respectively, with 9 bases between them. The DNA for the CDR3 is TGTGCCAGCAGCCGCAGTGCCACTGAAGCTTTCTTT. This translates into CASSRSATEAFF.

This chain joins TRBV2 and TRBJ2-2, with a tentative D call TRBD2 (6 bases). The V end lost 3 bases, the J end lost 3 bases, and 8 bases lay between the germline ends. Germline CDR1 is SNHLY and CDR2 is FYNNEI. The CDR3 sequence is 14 residues long. CDR3 coding DNA: TGTGCCAGCAGTGATACTAGCTACACCGGGGAGCTGTTTTTT. Its protein is CASSDTSYTGELFF.

V is TRBV6-1 and J is TRBJ1-2; D uncertain. V gave up 2 bases and J gave up 3 bases, with 4 bases separating them. The CDR3 has 12 amino acids. Looked up from germline, CDR1 is MNHNS and CDR2 is SASEGT. This CDR3 reads CASSESDYGYTF. The CDR3 bases are TGTGCCAGCAGTGAAAGCGACTATGGCTACACCTTC.

This clone was recorded a few times. The rearrangement uses TRBV30 and TRBJ1-1, with D uncertain. The CDR3 has 13 amino acids. Germline V gene data show CDR1 as GTSNPN and CDR2 as SVGIG (reference sequence). The V gene lost 0 bases and the J gene lost 0 bases, with 5 bases spanning the gap. CDR3 DNA sequence: TGTGCCTGGAGTGTAGACGTGAACACTGAAGCTTTCTTT. This gives the protein CAWSVDVNTEAFF.

The chain has TRBV19 and TRBJ1-2; perhaps TRBD1 as D (5 bases). From germline, CDR1 is LNHDA and CDR2 SQIVND (reference sequence). V was shortened by 4 bases and J by 6 bases, with 18 bases between the two germline ends. The CDR3 sequence is 15 residues long. DNA of the CDR3: TGTGCCAGTAGTACAGTACACAGGAATAGGAATGGCTACACCTTC. Amino acids: CASSTVHRNRNGYTF.

V is TRBV7-9 and J is TRBJ2-7, with a weak D call TRBD2 (6 bases). CDR1 is SEHNR and CDR2 is FQNEAQ in the germline V gene (reference sequence). Trimming pared 4 bases from V and 4 bases from J, leaving 11 bases between. The CDR3 has 13 amino acids. CDR3 protein: CASSSSAGYEQYF. In DNA, the CDR3 is TGTGCCAGCAGCTCCTCTGCGGGGTACGAGCAGTACTTC.

This chain uses TRBV18 with TRBJ2-4; TRBD1 might be the D (5 bases). Trimming cost V 6 bases and J 0 bases, with 15 bases left between them. The CDR3 is 16 amino acids. Per germline, CDR1 KGHSH and CDR2 LQKENI. CDR3 in DNA: TGTGCCAGCTCCCAGAGACAGACTCTAGCCAAAAACATTCAGTACTTC. Translation: CASSQRQTLAKNIQYF.

In its sample, this clone was seen once. The chain couples TRBV2 to TRBJ2-1, with TRBD1 identical over 8 bases. This CDR3 region has 15 residues. CDR1 is SNHLY, CDR2 FYNNEI, per germline. The trim removed 5 bases at V and 4 bases at J, leaving 7 bases unmatched. The CDR3 sequence: CASSSGQGSYNEQFF. CDR3 in DNA: TGTGCCAGCAGTTCTGGACAGGGATCATACAATGAGCAGTTCTTC.

The J gene is TRBJ2-7, the V gene TRBV28, with TRBD1 matching over 12 bases. Unmatched junction bases numbered 6, after V lost 5 bases and J lost 4 bases. Germline V gives CDR1 MDHEN, CDR2 SYDVKM. There are 15 residues in the CDR3. Here the CDR3 DNA reads TGTGCCAGCAGTATCCGGGACAGGGGGCTGTACGAGCAGTACTTC. Translation gives CASSIRDRGLYEQYF.

The V call is TRBV6-2 or TRBV6-3, the J call TRBJ2-2; D uncertain. Germline V gene data show CDR1 as MNHEY and CDR2 as SVGEGT. Trimming shortened V by 4 bases and J by 7 bases, and 10 bases separated the two germline ends. CDR3 size: 13 residues. The CDR3, as DNA: TGTGCCAGCAGTTGGGGTATAAGCGGGGAGCTGTTTTTT. Translating gives CASSWGISGELFF.

This chain joins TRBV16 and TRBJ1-2, with 8 bases fitting TRBD1. V was pared by 4 bases and J by 1 base, with 14 bases of the junction left unmatched. The CDR3 extends over 18 amino acids. Germline loops: CDR1 KGHSY, CDR2 FQNENV. The CDR3 is CASSPQSRDRNHNYGYTF. CDR3 bases: TGTGCCAGCAGCCCCCAGTCCCGGGACAGGAACCATAACTATGGCTACACCTTC.

The CDR3 loop is CASSPIRDRGDNEQFF. CDR3 bases: TGTGCCAGTAGTCCAATCCGGGACAGGGGGGACAATGAGCAGTTCTTC. The chain joins TRBV19 to TRBJ2-1, with 11 bases matching TRBD1. The CDR3 totals 16 residues. From germline, CDR1 is LNHDA and CDR2 SQIVND (reference sequence). The V and J ends lost 5 bases and 5 bases, in that order; junction bases with no gene match: 8.

The V and J genes are TRBV5-5 and TRBJ2-2; TRBD1 is a possible D gene (5 bases). The CDR3 runs 15 residues. V shed 2 bases and J shed 0 bases, with 8 bases lying between them. Germline CDR1 is SGHKS and CDR2 is YYEKEE (reference sequence). CDR3 DNA sequence: TGTGCCAGCAGCTTAGGACATTCGAACACCGGGGAGCTGTTTTTT. This translates into CASSLGHSNTGELFF.

This chain links TRBV6-5 with TRBJ2-7, with 7 nucleotides matching TRBD2. The CDR3 extends over 11 amino acids. Germline V lookup: CDR1 MNHEY, CDR2 SVGAGI. Trimming removed 5 bases from V and 7 bases from J; junction bases left unmatched: 2. The CDR3 protein is CASSHGGEQYF. CDR3 sequence (DNA): TGTGCCAGCAGTCACGGGGGGGAGCAGTACTTC.